This is a list of T cell receptor beta chains from one sample in a study of blood T cell repertoires in COVID-19. TCRdb's table, derived via immunoSEQ multiplex PCR, lists solely in-frame clones and lacks some. The sample has approximately 300,000 clones, more than 85% seen once. The specimen sequenced was PBMCs or T cells enriched from blood (not recorded which). These receptor sequences come from a woman aged 30 to 39 who had recovered from COVID-19. The CDR3 runs from the conserved cysteine through the conserved F or W. D genes are given only for firm matches.

V gene: TRBV4-2
J gene: TRBJ2-5
D gene: NA
CDR3 DNA: TGTGCCAGCAGCCAAGATCGAACACCCCAAGAGACCCAGTACTTC
CDR3 protein: CASSQDRTPQETQYF

V gene: TRBV19
J gene: TRBJ2-1
D gene: NA
CDR3 DNA: TGTGCCAGTAGTATCTCGGACTCGAGGTTCCATAAGCAGTTCTTC
CDR3 protein: CASSISDSRFHKQFF

V gene: TRBV27
J gene: TRBJ1-2
D gene: NA
CDR3 DNA: TGTGCCAGCAGTTTGCGCCAGGGGTTTGGCTACACCTTC
CDR3 protein: CASSLRQGFGYTF

V gene: TRBV24-1
J gene: TRBJ2-1
D gene: TRBD1
CDR3 DNA: TGTGCCACCAGTGTCGACAGGGGTTCGAATGAGCAGTTCTTC
CDR3 protein: CATSVDRGSNEQFF

V gene: TRBV9
J gene: TRBJ1-1
D gene: TRBD1
CDR3 DNA: TGTGCCAGCAGAGGACAGGGGAGGAACACTGAAGCTTTCTTT
CDR3 protein: CASRGQGRNTEAFF

V gene: TRBV27
J gene: TRBJ2-3
D gene: NA
CDR3 DNA: TGTGCCAGCAGTTTAATTCGGGGGAGCCACACAGATACGCAGTATTTT
CDR3 protein: CASSLIRGSHTDTQYF

V gene: TRBV6-5
J gene: TRBJ2-1
D gene: NA
CDR3 DNA: TGTGCCAGCAGTTACACACCCTACAATGAGCAGTTCTTC
CDR3 protein: CASSYTPYNEQFF

V gene: TRBV5-1
J gene: TRBJ2-3
D gene: NA
CDR3 DNA: TGCGCCAGCAGCTTGGATTCATCCACAGATACGCAGTATTTT
CDR3 protein: CASSLDSSTDTQYF

V gene: TRBV28
J gene: TRBJ2-7
D gene: NA
CDR3 DNA: TGTGCCAGCAGTTTAGAGTTCTCCTACGAGCAGTACTTC
CDR3 protein: CASSLEFSYEQYF

V gene: TRBV28
J gene: TRBJ1-4
D gene: NA
CDR3 DNA: TGTGCCAGCAGTTTGCAGGGCCTTGCAACTAATGAAAAACTGTTTTTT
CDR3 protein: CASSLQGLATNEKLFF